This TCR beta chain was profiled in a study of blood T cell repertoires in COVID-19. Study-level information: Specimens from acute and convalescent COVID-19 originated in the United States, Italy and Spain. In each case, the material was cDNA or gDNA derived from T cells, B-cell-depleted T cells, or PBMCs.

Germline lookup yields CDR1 MNHEY and CDR2 SVGAGI. This CDR3 contains 16 residues. Trimming cost V 2 bases and J 0 bases, with 13 bases left between them. The repertoire was sequenced with immunoSEQ multiplex PCR; TCRdb's copy has only in-frame clones and lacks some. The sample includes 120,000 or so clones, more than 65% of them seen just once. This TCR came from a woman aged 65 to 85 with acute or convalescent COVID-19. This chain connects TRBV6-5 to TRBJ1-2; D is undetermined. Specimen: peripheral blood. Here the CDR3 DNA reads TGTGCCAGCAGTTACGGGAGATCGTTAGCTAACTATGGCTACACCTTC. Translation: CASSYGRSLANYGYTF.